Listed below are T cell receptor beta chains from one sample, sequenced in a study of blood T cell repertoires in COVID-19. This table comes from immunoSEQ multiplex PCR, and its TCRdb copy is limited to in-frame clones, with some not included. Among about 94,000 clones listed, 80% were seen once. Input material: peripheral blood. The receptors were sampled from a human donor in a cohort sampled during active COVID-19. Both conserved end residues are part of each CDR3. D genes are given only for firm matches. The size of a clone is reported for some rows only, either as once, few or many, or as a class for expanded clones.

D gene: NA
V gene: TRBV20-1
J gene: TRBJ2-5
clone size: NA
CDR3 protein: CSASSGFFETQYF
CDR3 DNA: TGCAGTGCTAGTTCAGGGTTTTTCGAGACCCAGTACTTC

D gene: NA
V gene: TRBV9
J gene: TRBJ2-1
clone size: NA
CDR3 protein: CASSVADQKRDEQFF
CDR3 DNA: TGTGCCAGCAGCGTAGCAGACCAAAAGAGGGATGAGCAGTTCTTC

D gene: TRBD1
V gene: TRBV19
J gene: TRBJ1-2
clone size: NA
CDR3 protein: CASQDRATYGYTF
CDR3 DNA: TGTGCCAGCCAGGACAGGGCCACCTATGGCTACACCTTC

D gene: NA
V gene: TRBV29-1
J gene: TRBJ1-2
clone size: NA
CDR3 protein: CSVVWEWGAYGYTF
CDR3 DNA: TGCAGCGTTGTTTGGGAGTGGGGTGCCTATGGCTACACCTTC

D gene: NA
V gene: TRBV7-2
J gene: TRBJ2-2
clone size: once
CDR3 protein: CASSRSSPIITGELFF
CDR3 DNA: TGTGCCAGCAGTCGTTCTAGCCCTATTATCACCGGGGAGCTGTTTTTT

D gene: NA
V gene: TRBV11-3
J gene: TRBJ2-1
clone size: NA
CDR3 protein: CASSNSEKNEQFF
CDR3 DNA: TGTGCCAGCAGCAATAGCGAGAAGAATGAGCAGTTCTTC

D gene: NA
V gene: TRBV30
J gene: TRBJ2-1
clone size: few
CDR3 protein: CAWSGLRYLASGNNEQFF
CDR3 DNA: TGTGCCTGGAGTGGCTTACGCTACCTGGCTAGTGGAAACAATGAGCAGTTCTTC

D gene: NA
V gene: TRBV3-1/TRBV3-2
J gene: TRBJ1-3
clone size: once
CDR3 protein: CASSRREASSGNTIYF
CDR3 DNA: TGTGCCAGCAGCCGCCGGGAGGCCTCCTCTGGAAACACCATATATTTT

D gene: NA
V gene: TRBV5-6
J gene: TRBJ2-1
clone size: NA
CDR3 protein: CASSLYYNEQFF
CDR3 DNA: TGTGCCAGCAGCTTGTATTACAATGAGCAGTTCTTC

D gene: NA
V gene: TRBV5-1
J gene: TRBJ1-4
clone size: NA
CDR3 protein: CASSFDSATNEKLFF
CDR3 DNA: TGCGCCAGCAGCTTCGACAGTGCAACTAATGAAAAACTGTTTTTT

D gene: NA
V gene: TRBV9
J gene: TRBJ1-1
clone size: NA
CDR3 protein: CASSGGGDTEAFF
CDR3 DNA: TGTGCCAGCAGCGGGGGGGGCGACACTGAAGCTTTCTTT

D gene: NA
V gene: TRBV27
J gene: TRBJ2-7
clone size: NA
CDR3 protein: CASSPGTPYEQYF
CDR3 DNA: TGTGCCAGCAGTCCCGGGACACCTTACGAGCAGTACTTC

D gene: TRBD1
V gene: TRBV7-3
J gene: TRBJ1-1
clone size: few
CDR3 protein: CASSLFGQGEAFF
CDR3 DNA: TGTGCCAGCAGCCTCTTTGGACAGGGAGAGGCTTTCTTT

D gene: TRBD2
V gene: TRBV27
J gene: TRBJ2-7
clone size: NA
CDR3 protein: CASSLRPPRGTNNYEQYF
CDR3 DNA: TGTGCCAGCAGTTTACGCCCCCCTCGGGGGACTAACAACTACGAGCAGTACTTC

D gene: TRBD1
V gene: TRBV7-9
J gene: TRBJ2-7
clone size: few
CDR3 protein: CASSERQGPGEQYF
CDR3 DNA: TGTGCCAGCAGCGAACGACAGGGACCGGGCGAGCAGTACTTC

D gene: TRBD2
V gene: TRBV9
J gene: TRBJ2-7
clone size: NA
CDR3 protein: CASSVEVSGSGASYEQYF
CDR3 DNA: TGTGCCAGCAGCGTAGAGGTTAGCGGGAGTGGGGCCTCCTACGAGCAGTACTTC

D gene: TRBD2
V gene: TRBV2
J gene: TRBJ2-1
clone size: NA
CDR3 protein: CASSGRTRSSYNEQFF
CDR3 DNA: TGTGCCAGCAGTGGCAGGACTAGAAGCTCCTACAATGAGCAGTTCTTC

D gene: TRBD2
V gene: TRBV19
J gene: TRBJ2-3
clone size: few
CDR3 protein: CASSTPGASGDTQYF
CDR3 DNA: TGTGCCAGTAGTACGCCGGGCGCTAGCGGAGATACGCAGTATTTT

D gene: NA
V gene: TRBV7-9
J gene: TRBJ2-1
clone size: many
CDR3 protein: CASSAPEGALEQFF
CDR3 DNA: TGTGCCAGCAGCGCGCCCGAAGGGGCGTTGGAGCAGTTCTTC